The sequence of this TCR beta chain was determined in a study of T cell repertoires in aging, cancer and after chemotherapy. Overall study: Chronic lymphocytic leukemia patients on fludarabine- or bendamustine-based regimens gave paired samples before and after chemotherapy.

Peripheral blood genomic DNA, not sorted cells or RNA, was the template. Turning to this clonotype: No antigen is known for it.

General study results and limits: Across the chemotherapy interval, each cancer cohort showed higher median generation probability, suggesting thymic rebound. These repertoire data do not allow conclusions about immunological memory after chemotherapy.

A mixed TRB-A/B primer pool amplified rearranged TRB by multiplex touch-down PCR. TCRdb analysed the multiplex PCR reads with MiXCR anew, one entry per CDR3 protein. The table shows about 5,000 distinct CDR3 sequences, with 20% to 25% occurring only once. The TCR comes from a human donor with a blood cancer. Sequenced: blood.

As DNA, the CDR3 is TGTGCCAGCAGCGCCGACGGAAGGGCCGGGGAGCTGTTTTTT. This encodes CASSADGRAGELFF. The chain uses TRBV11-1 and TRBJ2-2; D is unclear. This CDR3 has 14 amino acids. Trimming removed 5 bases at V and 6 bases at J, with 13 bases between. Germline CDR1 reads SGHAT; CDR2 reads FQDESV (reference sequence).